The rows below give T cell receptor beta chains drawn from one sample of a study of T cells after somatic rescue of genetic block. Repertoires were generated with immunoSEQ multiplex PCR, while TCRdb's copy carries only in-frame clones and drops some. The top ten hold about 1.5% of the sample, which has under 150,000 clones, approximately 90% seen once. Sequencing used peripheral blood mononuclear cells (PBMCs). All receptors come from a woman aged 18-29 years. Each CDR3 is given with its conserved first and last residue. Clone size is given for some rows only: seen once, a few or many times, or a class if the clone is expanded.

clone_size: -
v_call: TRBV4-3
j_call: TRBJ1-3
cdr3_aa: CASSQDLPNRAGNTIYF

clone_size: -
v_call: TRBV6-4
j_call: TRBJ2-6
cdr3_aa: CASSATVQSGANVLTF

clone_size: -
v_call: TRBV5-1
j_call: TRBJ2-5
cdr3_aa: CASSTGGEETQYF

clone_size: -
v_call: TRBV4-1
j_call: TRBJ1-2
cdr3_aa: CASSQGEATNYGYTF

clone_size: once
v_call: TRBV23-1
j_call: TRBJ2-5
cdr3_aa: CASISGVDQETQYF

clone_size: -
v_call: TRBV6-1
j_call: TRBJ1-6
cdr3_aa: CASSEAGRGGSPLHF

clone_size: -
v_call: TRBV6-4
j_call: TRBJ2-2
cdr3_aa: CASSPDRAHGELFF

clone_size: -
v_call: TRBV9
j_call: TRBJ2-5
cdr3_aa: CASKASNQETQYF

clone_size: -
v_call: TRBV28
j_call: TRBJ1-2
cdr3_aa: CASIRGNNYGYTF

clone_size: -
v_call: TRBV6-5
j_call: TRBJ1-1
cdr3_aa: CASSYTGGTEAFF

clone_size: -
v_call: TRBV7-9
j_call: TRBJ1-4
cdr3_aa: CASSLGGQGLGKLFF

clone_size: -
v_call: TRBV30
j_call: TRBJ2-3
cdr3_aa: CAWSVRRQGSTDTQYF

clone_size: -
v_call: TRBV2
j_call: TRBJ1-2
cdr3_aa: CASSAPGHENYGYTF

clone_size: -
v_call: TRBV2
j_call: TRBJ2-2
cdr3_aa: CASSAAGTGNTGELFF

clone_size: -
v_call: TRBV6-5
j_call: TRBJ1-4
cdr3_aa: CASSSGGRETEKLFF

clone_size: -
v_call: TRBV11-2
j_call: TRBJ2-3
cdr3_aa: CASSLRAARDTQYF

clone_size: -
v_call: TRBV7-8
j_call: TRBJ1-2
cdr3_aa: CASSLPRQRGSIYGYTF

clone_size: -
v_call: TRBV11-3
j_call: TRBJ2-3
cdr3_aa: CASSLRQGVEDTQYF